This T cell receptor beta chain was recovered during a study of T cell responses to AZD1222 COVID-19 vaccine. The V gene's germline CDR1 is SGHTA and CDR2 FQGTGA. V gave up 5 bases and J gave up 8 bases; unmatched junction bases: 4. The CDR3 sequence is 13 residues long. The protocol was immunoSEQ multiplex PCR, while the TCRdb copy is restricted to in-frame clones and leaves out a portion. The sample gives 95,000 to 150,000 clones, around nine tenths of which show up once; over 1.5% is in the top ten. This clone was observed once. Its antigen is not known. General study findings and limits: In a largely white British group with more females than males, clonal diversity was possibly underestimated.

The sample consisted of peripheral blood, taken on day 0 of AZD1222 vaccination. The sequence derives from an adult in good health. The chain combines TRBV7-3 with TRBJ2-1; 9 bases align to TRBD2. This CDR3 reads CASSPRTSDEQFF. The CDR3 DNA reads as TGTGCCAGCAGCCCCAGGACTAGCGATGAGCAGTTCTTC.